These 17 T cell receptor beta chains came from one sample sequenced in a study of blood T cell repertoires in COVID-19. Libraries were prepared by immunoSEQ multiplex PCR; TCRdb keeps only in-frame clonotypes and omits some of them. Here the sample spans about 89,000 clones, 65% to 85% being singletons. The sequencing input was peripheral blood. The receptors were sampled from an elderly woman with acute or convalescent COVID-19.

The sample holds a few counts of this clone. CDR3 in amino acids: CASWTGRSYGYTF. As DNA, the CDR3 is TGTGCCAGTTGGACAGGGCGAAGCTATGGCTACACCTTC. V is TRBV2 and J is TRBJ1-2, with 8 bases identical to TRBD1. After removal of 9 bases from V and 4 bases from J, the junction contained 7 bases not matched to a gene. The CDR3 runs 13 residues. CDR1 is SNHLY, CDR2 FYNNEI, per germline.

This clone appeared a few times. The chain joins TRBV19 to TRBJ1-1; the D is unclear. Deletions cut 4 bases from V and 5 bases from J, with 11 bases between. The CDR3 is 13 amino acids. Germline CDR1 is LNHDA and CDR2 is SQIVND (reference sequence). This chain's CDR3 is CASSTSSGTEAFF. CDR3 in DNA: TGTGCCAGTAGTACCTCCTCGGGGACTGAAGCTTTCTTT.

The V gene is TRBV19, the J gene TRBJ2-3; 9 bases fit TRBD2. J was trimmed by 6 bases and V by 5 bases; bases with no gene match: 9. From germline, CDR1 is LNHDA and CDR2 SQIVND (reference sequence). This CDR3 has 15 amino acids. The CDR3 reads CASSGGGASSDTQYF. The DNA of the CDR3 is TGTGCCAGTAGTGGCGGGGGGGCCAGTTCGGATACGCAGTATTTT.

This chain connects TRBV28 to TRBJ2-4; unclear D gene. Germline lookup yields CDR1 MDHEN and CDR2 SYDVKM. The CDR3 has 14 amino acids. The germline V and J ends were trimmed by 2 bases and 5 bases, with 10 bases remaining between them. CDR3 protein: CASSLPRSQNIQYF. The DNA for the CDR3 is TGTGCCAGCAGTTTACCCCGTAGCCAAAACATTCAGTACTTC.

The genes are TRBV28 and TRBJ1-2, with D possibly being TRBD1 (5 bases). The V end was cut by 2 bases, the J end by 7 bases, with 20 bases between. There are 16 residues in the CDR3. Germline values: CDR1 MDHEN, CDR2 SYDVKM. CDR3 DNA sequence: TGTGCCAGCAGTTTAACAGCCGGACACGGGGAGGGTGGCTACACCTTC. Its translation is CASSLTAGHGEGGYTF.

The count of this clone is one. This rearrangement joins TRBV11-2 to TRBJ2-2; 7 nucleotides line up with TRBD2. The CDR3 spans 15 residues. Germline trimming cut 5 bases from V and 3 bases from J; bases unmatched to any gene: 6. The germline CDR1 and CDR2 sequences are SGHAT and FQNNGV. DNA of the CDR3: TGTGCCAGCAGCCCCCGGGAGGCCCACACCGGGGAGCTGTTTTTT. Its protein product is CASSPREAHTGELFF. Full variable domain (remainder filled in from reference TRBV11-2 and TRBJ2-2): EAGVAQSPRYKIIEKRQSVAFWCNPISGHATLYWYQQILGQGPKLLIQFQNNGVVDDSQLPKDRFSAERLKGVDSTLKIQPAKLEDSAVYLCASSPREAHTGELFFGEGSRLTVL.

The genes are TRBV28 and TRBJ2-1, with 9 bases that match TRBD2. The CDR3 totals 16 residues. J lost 8 bases, V lost 4 bases, and 12 bases had no gene match. Germline CDR1 MDHEN, CDR2 SYDVKM. CDR3 region: CASSSYGTSFNDEQFF. CDR3 nucleotides: TGTGCCAGCAGTTCCTACGGGACTAGCTTTAACGATGAGCAGTTCTTC.

CDR3 sequence: CATEGTPGYEQYF. The CDR3, as DNA: TGTGCCACCGAGGGGACACCGGGCTACGAGCAGTACTTC. This chain uses TRBV24-1 with TRBJ2-7; possible D gene TRBD1, 6 bases. Trimming shortened V by 9 bases and J by 3 bases, and 14 bases separated the two germline ends. Per the germline V gene, CDR1 is KGHDR and CDR2 is SFDVKD. The CDR3 loop spans 13 amino acids.

The chain couples TRBV6-5 to TRBJ1-2; D is perhaps TRBD1 (5 bases). CDR3 length: 14 amino acids. Trimming removed 5 bases from V and 6 bases from J, with 16 bases in between. CDR1 MNHEY and CDR2 SVGAGI come from the germline V gene. The CDR3 nucleotides are TGTGCCAGCAGTAACCGGGGAGGGGCGGATGGCTACACCTTC. Its protein is CASSNRGGADGYTF.

This sequence joins TRBV28 and TRBJ1-6, with TRBD1 matching over 11 bases. The CDR3 sequence is 15 residues long. Germline V lookup: CDR1 MDHEN, CDR2 SYDVKM. V shed 6 bases and J 10 bases; nucleotides not matched to a gene: 8. CDR3: CASRPDRGQGSPLHF. In nucleotides, the CDR3 is TGTGCCAGCAGGCCGGACAGGGGGCAGGGATCACCCCTCCACTTT.

Only one count was recorded for this clone. The chain uses TRBV12-3 or TRBV12-4 and TRBJ1-6; TRBD1 aligns across 8 bases. The junction had 1 base not matched to a gene; V was cut back by 6 bases and J by 6 bases. The CDR3 length is 13 residues. CDR3: CASSDRGNSPLHF. The CDR3 nucleotides are TGTGCCAGCAGCGACAGGGGTAATTCACCCCTCCACTTT.

This clone occurred a few times. The chain employs TRBV7-2 and TRBJ1-2; TRBD1 matches 8 bases. The CDR3 length is 14 residues. Germline-derived CDR1 and CDR2 are SGHTA and FQGNSA. Trimming cost V 4 bases and J 2 bases; bases outside gene matches: 3. In DNA form, the CDR3 reads TGTGCCAGCAGCTATGACAGGGGAAACTATGGCTACACCTTC. It encodes CASSYDRGNYGYTF.

This chain uses TRBV18 with TRBJ1-1; perhaps TRBD1 as D (6 bases). V lost 0 bases and J lost 10, with 21 bases in between. Germline V gene lookup returns CDR1 KGHSH and CDR2 LQKENI. There are 16 residues in the CDR3. CDR3 nucleotides: TGTGCCAGCTCACCACCCTCAGGGGCCCAGGCCAGAGGAGCTTTCTTT. It codes for CASSPPSGAQARGAFF.

The chain is built from TRBV5-1 and TRBJ1-3; D gene uncertain. Germline values: CDR1 SGHRS, CDR2 YFSETQ. The CDR3 covers 12 residues. V lost 8 bases and J 4 bases, leaving 10 bases between the germline ends. In DNA, the CDR3 is TGCGCCAGTCGGGATTCCGGAAACACCATATATTTT. This encodes CASRDSGNTIYF. Full variable domain (missing parts from reference TRBV5-1 and TRBJ1-3): KAGVTQTPRYLIKTRGQQVTLSCSPISGHRSVSWYQQTPGQGLQFLFEYFSETQRNKGNFPGRFSGRQFSNSRSEMNVSTLELGDSALYLCASRDSGNTIYFGEGSWLTVV.

The chain combines TRBV5-1 with TRBJ1-2; no clear D gene. This CDR3 has 16 amino acids. Germline-derived CDR1 and CDR2 are SGHRS and YFSETQ. Deletions cut 3 bases from V and 4 bases from J, with 19 bases between. The CDR3 is CASSSSPSGGGYGYTF. The CDR3 region has the DNA TGCGCCAGCAGCTCGTCACCATCGGGTGGTGGCTATGGCTACACCTTC.

This clone was detected a few times. V gene TRBV9 combines with J gene TRBJ1-2, with a weak D call TRBD1 (6 bases). The CDR3 runs 13 residues. V was clipped by 3 bases and J by 2 bases, with 8 bases between them. Germline assignment: CDR1 SGDLS and CDR2 YYNGEE. This chain's CDR3 is CASSADRNYGYTF. Here the CDR3 DNA reads TGTGCCAGCAGCGCCGACAGGAACTATGGCTACACCTTC.

V gene TRBV28 combines with J gene TRBJ1-6, with a tentative D call TRBD1 (5 bases). The V end was cut by 4 bases, the J end by 8 bases, with 15 bases between. Germline assignment: CDR1 MDHEN and CDR2 SYDVKM. This CDR3 is 15 amino acids long. The CDR3 here is CASSSSGGGDSPLHF. CDR3 coding DNA: TGTGCCAGCAGTTCCTCAGGCGGGGGTGATTCACCCCTCCACTTT.